Following are 30 T cell receptor beta chains from one sample sequenced in a study of T cells of healthy individuals. TCRdb called the 5' RACE reads again in MiXCR, with one record for every CDR3 protein. The sample has around 79,000 distinct CDR3 sequences, approximately 4.7% seen once. These receptors originate from a female donor in good health.

A few counts support this clonotype. The chain combines TRBV5-5 with TRBJ2-1; D is unresolved. The CDR3 is 12 residues long. The ends were cut back, 0 bases at V and 8 bases at J, with 6 bases in the middle. In germline, CDR1 is SGHKS, CDR2 YYEKEE (reference sequence). This chain's CDR3 is CASSLEVDEQFF. CDR3 nucleotides: TGTGCCAGCAGCTTGGAGGTCGATGAGCAGTTCTTC.

This clonotype showed up many times. The rearrangement uses TRBV9 and TRBJ2-4; weak D call: TRBD1 (5 bases). V was pared by 4 bases and J by 9 bases, with 14 bases between. CDR3 length: 13 amino acids. Germline values: CDR1 SGDLS, CDR2 YYNGEE. Written as DNA, the CDR3 is TGTGCCAGCAGCCCCCAGGGCAGTAGCATTCAGTACTTC. This sequence encodes CASSPQGSSIQYF.

This clonotype was detected ten times or more. This chain joins TRBV20-1 and TRBJ2-1; 8 bases line up with TRBD2. CDR3 size: 13 residues. The V and J ends lost 3 bases and 9 bases, in that order; junction bases with no gene match: 7. In germline, CDR1 is DFQATT, CDR2 SNEGSKA (reference sequence). The CDR3 sequence: CSARLAGLGEQFF. Written as DNA, the CDR3 is TGCAGTGCTAGGTTAGCGGGATTGGGTGAGCAGTTCTTC.

This clonotype has a count of ten or more. The CDR3 protein is CASSQELRASGKNEQFF. The CDR3 DNA is TGTGCCAGCAGCCAAGAACTTAGGGCTAGCGGGAAAAATGAGCAGTTCTTC. The V call is TRBV4-2, the J call TRBJ2-1; 9 positions agree with TRBD2. Unmatched junction bases numbered 10, after V lost 0 bases and J lost 7 bases. In germline, CDR1 is LGHNA, CDR2 YNFKEQ. This CDR3 has 17 residues.

The table lists this clonotype with many counts. The V and J genes are TRBV7-9 and TRBJ2-3; possibly TRBD2 for D (5 bases). Trimming shortened V by 1 base and J by 6 bases, and 8 bases separated the two germline ends. Germline CDR1 is SEHNR and CDR2 is FQNEAQ (reference sequence). The length of the CDR3 is 13 residues. CDR3 amino acids: CASSLGRADTQYF. The CDR3, as DNA: TGTGCCAGCAGCTTAGGGCGGGCGGATACGCAGTATTTT.

This rearrangement joins TRBV27 to TRBJ1-5; a possible D gene is TRBD1 (5 bases). Germline V CDR1 and CDR2: MNHEY, SMNVEV (reference sequence). The CDR3 length is 15 residues. V was trimmed by 10 bases and J by 0 bases, leaving 16 bases between them. CDR3 protein: CANKVRQYSNQPQHF. The CDR3 DNA follows: TGTGCCAACAAAGTCCGACAGTATAGCAATCAGCCCCAGCATTTT.

This clonotype was seen many times. The chain combines TRBV4-3 with TRBJ1-5; no reliable D call. The V gene's germline CDR1 is LGHNA and CDR2 YSLEER. This CDR3 has 15 amino acids. V lost 1 base and J lost 7, with 14 bases in between. CDR3 DNA: TGCGCCAGCAGCCAAGGATTAGACGTCACCCAGCCCCAGCATTTT. It is translated as CASSQGLDVTQPQHF.

This clonotype has at least ten counts. The chain carries TRBV7-4 and TRBJ1-1; maybe TRBD1 (5 bases). CDR1 SGHVT and CDR2 SQSDAQ come from the germline V gene. The V end was cut by 7 bases, the J end by 1 base, with 19 bases between. The CDR3 is 16 residues long. Here the CDR3 reads CASNRTGRGSNTEAFF. Written as DNA, the CDR3 is TGTGCCAGCAACCGAACTGGGAGGGGTTCGAACACTGAAGCTTTCTTT.

This clonotype was observed at least ten times. V is TRBV7-2 and J is TRBJ2-3; 9 bases line up with TRBD1. The ends lost 4 bases at V and 1 base at J; junction bases unmatched: 3. There are 15 residues in the CDR3. Germline V gene lookup returns CDR1 SGHTA and CDR2 FQGNSA. In nucleotides, the CDR3 is TGTGCCAGCAGCTCAAGACAGGGGGGCACAGATACGCAGTATTTT. Protein: CASSSRQGGTDTQYF. Filled out from reference TRBV7-2 and TRBJ2-3, the complete variable domain reads GAGVSQSPSNKVTEKGKDVELRCDPISGHTALYWYRQSLGQGLEFLIYFQGNSAPDKSGLPSDRFSAERTGGSVSTLTIQRTQQEDSAVYLCASSSRQGGTDTQYFGPGTRLTVL.

The chain uses TRBV7-8 and TRBJ2-7, with 9 bases aligning to TRBD2. This CDR3 comprises 16 residues. The V gene's germline CDR1 is SGHVS and CDR2 FQNEAQ. Losses at the gene ends were 2 bases for V and 3 bases for J; bases not matched to a gene: 8. The CDR3 protein is CASSLSQVAGVYEQYF. The CDR3 DNA reads TGTGCCAGCAGCTTATCCCAGGTAGCGGGAGTCTACGAGCAGTACTTC.

This sequence joins TRBV4-3 and TRBJ2-1; weak D call: TRBD1 (6 bases). V was trimmed by 0 bases and J by 7 bases, leaving 7 bases between them. Germline loops: CDR1 LGHNA, CDR2 YSLEER. There are 13 residues in the CDR3. The CDR3 region is CASSQEQGNEQFF. DNA of the CDR3: TGCGCCAGCAGCCAAGAACAGGGAAATGAGCAGTTCTTC.

This clonotype was detected many times. The gene calls are TRBV13 and TRBJ2-7, with D unclear. The CDR3 is made up of 16 amino acids. V was shortened by 5 bases and J by 6 bases, with 23 bases between the two germline ends. Germline CDR1 and CDR2: PRHDT and FYEKMQ (reference sequence). CDR3 amino acids: CASSLLPRASQSEQYF. The CDR3 nucleotides read TGTGCCAGCAGCCTCCTCCCCCGGGCCTCCCAGTCCGAGCAGTACTTC.

This clonotype showed up many times. This chain links TRBV7-9 with TRBJ2-7; tentatively, D is TRBD1 (6 bases). Germline CDR1 SEHNR, CDR2 FQNEAQ (reference sequence). Trimming took 1 base from V and 4 from J, leaving 14 bases between them. This CDR3 has 15 amino acids. The CDR3 sequence is CASSLEAGAGYEQYF. The CDR3, as DNA: TGTGCCAGCAGCTTAGAGGCAGGGGCCGGGTACGAGCAGTACTTC.

This clonotype occurred many times. The gene calls are TRBV5-1 and TRBJ1-2; D is unclear. Trimming took off 6 bases at V and 6 bases at J, with 18 bases between the two ends. The CDR3 is 14 amino acids. CDR1 SGHRS and CDR2 YFSETQ come from the germline V gene. The CDR3 DNA reads TGCGCCAGCAAGGGAGATGGGTTGAAGAATGGCTACACCTTC. This gives the protein CASKGDGLKNGYTF.

This clonotype was seen at least ten times. The chain employs TRBV20-1 and TRBJ2-3, with TRBD2 matching over 13 bases. The J segment lost 5 bases and the V segment lost 4 bases, leaving 9 bases of the junction unmatched. This CDR3 comprises 16 residues. The V gene's germline CDR1 is DFQATT and CDR2 SNEGSKA (reference sequence). The CDR3 sequence is CSAIELAGGLRDTQYF. The CDR3 DNA reads TGCAGTGCTATCGAACTAGCGGGAGGGTTAAGAGATACGCAGTATTTT.

In its sample, this clonotype was seen many times. The rearrangement joins TRBV20-1 to TRBJ1-1; D remains ambiguous. The germline V gene has CDR1 DFQATT and CDR2 SNEGSKA (reference sequence). The CDR3 covers 12 residues. V gave up 1 base and J gave up 0 bases, with 3 bases separating them. The CDR3 region has the DNA TGCAGTGCTAGAGGGCTGAACACTGAAGCTTTCTTT. Its protein is CSARGLNTEAFF.

On this clonotype itself: A clone one base away is much larger, so this may be a read error. The chain is built from TRBV7-9 and TRBJ2-7; 7 nucleotides agree with TRBD1. The CDR3 is made up of 15 amino acids. Per the germline V gene, CDR1 is SEHNR and CDR2 is FQNEAQ (reference sequence). Trimming at V came to 6 bases and at J to 6 bases, leaving 14 bases not matched to a gene. CDR3: CASRRRLTGLGEQYF. In DNA, the CDR3 is TGTGCCAGCAGGCGGCGTTTGACAGGGCTAGGCGAGCAGTACTTC. The complete variable domain, with remaining parts taken from reference TRBV7-9 and TRBJ2-7, reads DTGVSQNPRHKITKRGQNVTFRCDPISEHNRLYWYRQTLGQGPEFLTYFQNEAQLEKSRLLSDRFSAERPKGSFSTLEIQRTEQGDSAMYLCASRRRLTGLGEQYFGPGTRLTVT.

This clonotype was detected many times. This chain links TRBV18 with TRBJ2-1; TRBD2 is a possible D gene (7 bases). V dropped 1 base and J dropped 0 bases, with 16 bases sitting between them. The germline V gene encodes CDR1 KGHSH and CDR2 LQKENI. The CDR3 runs to 18 residues. The CDR3 loop is CASSPRGGPAASYNEQFF. For the CDR3, the DNA is TGTGCCAGCTCACCACGGGGGGGGCCAGCGGCCTCCTACAATGAGCAGTTCTTC. Complete variable domain (other parts from reference TRBV18 and TRBJ2-1): NAGVMQNPRHLVRRRGQEARLRCSPMKGHSHVYWYRQLPEEGLKFMVYLQKENIIDESGMPKERFSAEFPKEGPSILRIQQVVRGDSAAYFCASSPRGGPAASYNEQFFGPGTRLTVL.

This clonotype occurred many times. The chain links TRBV7-2 to TRBJ1-5, with D unclear. The CDR3 is 13 amino acids. The ends were cut back, 2 bases at V and 3 bases at J, with 5 bases in the middle. Looked up from germline, CDR1 is SGHTA and CDR2 is FQGNSA. The CDR3, as DNA: TGTGCCAGCAGCTTACACACCAATCAGCCCCAGCATTTT. Encoded protein: CASSLHTNQPQHF.

This clonotype showed up just a few times. V usage is TRBV12-3 or TRBV12-4 and J usage is TRBJ2-1, with unresolved D. The length of the CDR3 is 15 residues. The V and J ends lost 3 bases and 3 bases respectively, with 12 bases between them. The DNA of the CDR3 is TGTGCCAGCAGTTTTACGATCCGAATCTACAATGAGCAGTTCTTC. It translates to CASSFTIRIYNEQFF.

The chain uses TRBV19 and TRBJ2-1, with D tentatively TRBD2 (6 bases). The CDR3 consists of 16 residues. Germline V gene sequence: CDR1 LNHDA, CDR2 SQIVND (reference sequence). The V end lost 6 bases, the J end lost 0 bases, and 15 bases lay between the germline ends. The CDR3 DNA sequence: TGTGCCAGTAGCCCTCACCCCGGGGGCTCCTACAATGAGCAGTTCTTC. Translating it yields CASSPHPGGSYNEQFF.

This clonotype was observed a handful of times. J is TRBJ2-2 and V is TRBV30; D remains ambiguous. V lost 0 bases to trimming and J lost 2 bases, with 4 bases between them. This CDR3 region has 13 residues. Per the germline V gene, CDR1 is GTSNPN and CDR2 is SVGIG (reference sequence). The chain's CDR3 is CAWSVLNTGELFF. The CDR3 DNA reads TGTGCCTGGAGTGTACTCAACACCGGGGAGCTGTTTTTT.

A few counts support this clonotype. CDR3 sequence (DNA): TGTGCCAGCAGTTATTTAGAAACCGAGCGGAATTCACCCCTCCACTTT. This sequence encodes CASSYLETERNSPLHF. The chain couples TRBV28 to TRBJ1-6, with D uncertain. The V and J ends lost 4 bases and 7 bases respectively, with 17 bases between them. Germline CDR1 MDHEN, CDR2 SYDVKM. The CDR3 length is 16 residues.

This clonotype was picked up many times. The genes are TRBV7-2 and TRBJ1-2; 8 nucleotides line up with TRBD1. This CDR3 is built from 14 residues. V was pared by 5 bases and J by 4 bases, with 6 bases of the junction left unmatched. The germline CDR1 and CDR2 sequences are SGHTA and FQGNSA. This chain's CDR3 is CASSPGQGPYGYTF. The CDR3 coding sequence is TGTGCCAGCAGCCCTGGACAGGGACCCTATGGCTACACCTTC.

Many counts were recorded for this clonotype. The chain links TRBV15 to TRBJ2-1, with TRBD2 identical over 11 bases. Germline V gives CDR1 LNHNV, CDR2 YYDKDF (reference sequence). This CDR3 contains 18 residues. Trimming took 3 bases from V and 3 from J; bases not matched to a gene: 10. CDR3 bases: TGTGCCACCAGCAGCCCCCTCGCCGGGACTAGCGGCTACAATGAGCAGTTCTTC. This codes for CATSSPLAGTSGYNEQFF.

This clonotype was seen a few times. V usage is TRBV12-3 or TRBV12-4 and J usage is TRBJ1-4; 7 bases agree with TRBD1. This CDR3 contains 14 residues. With 7 bases clipped from V and 11 bases from J, the junction kept 13 bases outside the gene matches. This CDR3 reads CASKNRTGTGKLFF. The CDR3 bases are TGTGCCAGCAAGAACAGGACAGGTACCGGGAAACTGTTTTTT.

This clonotype was detected a few times. J is TRBJ1-2 and V is TRBV12-3 or TRBV12-4; no definite D call. V lost 6 bases, J lost 3 bases, and 11 bases lay in between. This CDR3 region has 13 residues. The CDR3: CASSPQPYYGYTF. The CDR3 nucleotides read TGTGCCAGCAGCCCCCAGCCTTACTATGGCTACACCTTC.

A few counts support this clonotype. The chain is built from TRBV14 and TRBJ1-1, with a tentative D call TRBD1 (5 bases). Germline values: CDR1 SGHDN, CDR2 FVKESK. V was shortened by 2 bases and J by 1 base, with 14 bases between the two germline ends. The CDR3 contains 16 residues. The CDR3 bases are TGTGCCAGCAGCCAATATACCGGGACCTCGAACACTGAAGCTTTCTTT. Amino acids: CASSQYTGTSNTEAFF.

The chain employs TRBV6-6 and TRBJ2-1, with 7 bases that match TRBD2. The V gene's germline CDR1 is MNHNY and CDR2 SVGAGI (reference sequence). The V and J ends lost 2 bases and 8 bases, in that order; junction bases with no gene match: 12. The CDR3 length is 16 residues. CDR3 protein: CASSYEAGVMGYEQFF. CDR3 sequence (DNA): TGTGCCAGCAGTTACGAGGCGGGAGTAATGGGATATGAGCAGTTCTTC.

At least ten counts were recorded for this clonotype. The chain links TRBV14 to TRBJ2-7, with D tentatively TRBD2 (6 bases). The CDR3 loop spans 16 amino acids. CDR1 is SGHDN and CDR2 is FVKESK in the germline V gene. V dropped 4 bases and J dropped 4 bases, with 20 bases sitting between them. The CDR3 region has the DNA TGTGCCAGCAGCCCCGGCGGGACCCATTATGCTTACGAGCAGTACTTC. Its translation is CASSPGGTHYAYEQYF. Full variable domain (rest looked up from reference TRBV14 and TRBJ2-7): EAGVTQFPSHSVIEKGQTVTLRCDPISGHDNLYWYRRVMGKEIKFLLHFVKESKQDESGMPNNRFLAERTGGTYSTLKVQPAELEDSGVYFCASSPGGTHYAYEQYFGPGTRLTVT.